This T cell receptor (beta chain) was identified in a study of T-cell reconstitution after alpha-beta-depleted transplantation in children. Unique molecular identifiers featured in how the TCRbeta library was prepared. TCRdb re-analysed the PCR reads in MiXCR, keeping a single row per CDR3 protein. The profile shows a few hundred thousand distinct CDR3 sequences, about 17% of them singletons. There are 14 residues in the CDR3. Germline V lookup: CDR1 SGHRS, CDR2 YFSETQ. V dropped 4 bases and J dropped 7; count of bases not matched to a gene: 9. Sample: PBMCs from the stem cell graft donor, taken from the stem cell graft. The chain uses TRBV5-1 and TRBJ1-1; 8 bases align to TRBD1. The sequence came from a human donor who donated a stem cell graft to a child with acute lymphoblastic leukemia. DNA for the CDR3: TGCGCCAGCAGCCCCGGGACAGGAGAATATGAAGCTTTCTTT. Amino acid sequence: CASSPGTGEYEAFF.